One sample yielded the 10 T cell receptor beta chains listed below, sequenced in a study of T cell responses to AZD1222 COVID-19 vaccine. Here immunoSEQ multiplex PCR was the method, and the copy in TCRdb shows in-frame clones only, minus some. Among roughly 150,000 clones, roughly 90% were seen once, and the ten largest hold 1.5% to 2%. Specimen: peripheral blood, collected 28 days after the second AZD1222 dose. These receptors originate from an adult who received the AZD1222 COVID-19 vaccine.

The rearrangement links TRBV7-2 to TRBJ2-7; TRBD2 matches at 9 bases. The J segment lost 6 bases and the V segment lost 8 bases, leaving 8 bases of the junction unmatched. Germline V gives CDR1 SGHTA, CDR2 FQGNSA. CDR3 length: 13 residues. The CDR3 sequence is CASRASGMGEQYF. Here the CDR3 DNA reads TGTGCCAGCCGGGCTAGCGGGATGGGCGAGCAGTACTTC.

The count of this clone is one. The chain employs TRBV27 and TRBJ2-7, with 7 positions matching TRBD1. Germline CDR1 reads MNHEY; CDR2 reads SMNVEV (reference sequence). The CDR3 contains 15 residues. The V and J ends lost 5 bases and 1 base, in that order; junction bases with no gene match: 8. The CDR3: CASSPDRVGSYEQYF. CDR3 DNA: TGTGCCAGCAGTCCCGACAGGGTAGGATCCTACGAGCAGTACTTC.

The DNA for the CDR3 is TGTGCCAGCAGCTTACTCCCAGCTGCCGGGGAGCTGTTTTTT. This encodes CASSLLPAAGELFF. V usage is TRBV7-3 and J usage is TRBJ2-2; no definite D call. Germline V gene lookup returns CDR1 SGHTA and CDR2 FQGTGA. CDR3 length equals 14 residues. Trimming took 2 bases from V and 6 from J, leaving 10 bases between them.

The rearrangement links TRBV9 to TRBJ1-1; D uncertain. The germline V and J ends were trimmed by 1 base and 2 bases, with 12 bases remaining between them. The CDR3 extends over 15 amino acids. Germline CDR1 SGDLS, CDR2 YYNGEE. CDR3 sequence reads: CASSVYGQPNTEAFF. The CDR3 DNA reads as TGTGCCAGCAGCGTATATGGGCAACCCAACACTGAAGCTTTCTTT.

The V call is TRBV3-1 (or the pseudogene TRBV3-2), the J call TRBJ1-1; D possibly corresponds to TRBD1 (5 bases). The V end was cut by 0 bases, the J end by 5 bases, with 10 bases between. The CDR3 runs 14 residues. Looked up from germline, CDR1 is LGHDT and CDR2 is YNNKEL (reference sequence). As DNA, the CDR3 is TGTGCCAGCAGCCAAGAGCTGGGGGTTACTGAAGCTTTCTTT. Its translation: CASSQELGVTEAFF.

This clone was counted only a few times. The chain carries TRBV5-1 and TRBJ2-2; TRBD2 matches at 7 bases. The CDR3 consists of 15 residues. Germline values: CDR1 SGHRS, CDR2 YFSETQ. J was trimmed by 0 bases and V by 6 bases; bases with no gene match: 5. In nucleotides, the CDR3 is TGCGCCAGCAAAGGCGGGAGCGCGAACACCGGGGAGCTGTTTTTT. Protein product: CASKGGSANTGELFF.

The rearrangement uses TRBV6-1 and TRBJ1-2, with 8 positions matching TRBD1. Germline V CDR1 and CDR2: MNHNS, SASEGT. The CDR3 covers 15 residues. Trimming took 3 bases from V and 8 from J; bases not matched to a gene: 11. The CDR3 spells CASSEGWTGTKGYTF. In nucleotides, the CDR3 is TGTGCCAGCAGTGAGGGATGGACAGGGACTAAAGGCTACACCTTC.

The V call is TRBV10-3, the J call TRBJ1-4, with TRBD1 identical over 8 bases. CDR3 size: 13 residues. V shed 10 bases, J shed 8 bases, and the junction held 9 bases outside the gene matches. Germline CDR1 reads ENHRY; CDR2 reads SYGVKD. For the CDR3, the DNA is TGTGCCAGTGGGACAGGTAAAGGCGAAAAACTGTTTTTT. Translated: CASGTGKGEKLFF.

The sample holds one count of this clone. J is TRBJ1-1 and V is TRBV7-3; D is possibly TRBD1 (6 bases). The CDR3 consists of 13 residues. V gave up 2 bases and J gave up 4 bases, with 8 bases separating them. CDR1 and CDR2 (germline): SGHTA, FQGTGA. In DNA form, the CDR3 reads TGTGCCAGCAGCTTACGGGGGGCCACTGAAGCTTTCTTT. It yields the protein CASSLRGATEAFF.

The chain joins TRBV28 to TRBJ2-1; 8 nucleotides match TRBD2. J lost 9 bases, V lost 2 bases, and 0 bases had no gene match. The CDR3 consists of 12 residues. Germline V gene data show CDR1 as MDHEN and CDR2 as SYDVKM. CDR3 bases: TGTGCCAGCAGTTTAGCGGGAGGTGAGCAGTTCTTC. Its protein product is CASSLAGGEQFF.